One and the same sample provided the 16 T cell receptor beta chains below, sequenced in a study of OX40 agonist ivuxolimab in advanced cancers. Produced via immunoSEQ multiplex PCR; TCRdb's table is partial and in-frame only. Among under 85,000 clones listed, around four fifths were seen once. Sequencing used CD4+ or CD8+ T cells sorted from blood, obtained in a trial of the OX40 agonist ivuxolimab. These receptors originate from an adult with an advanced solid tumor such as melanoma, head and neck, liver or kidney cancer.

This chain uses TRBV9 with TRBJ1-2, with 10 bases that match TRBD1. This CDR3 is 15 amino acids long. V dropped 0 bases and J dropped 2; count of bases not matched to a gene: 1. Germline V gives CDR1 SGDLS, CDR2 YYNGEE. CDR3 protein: CASSVGGQGNYGYTF. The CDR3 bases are TGTGCCAGCAGCGTAGGGGGACAGGGGAACTATGGCTACACCTTC.

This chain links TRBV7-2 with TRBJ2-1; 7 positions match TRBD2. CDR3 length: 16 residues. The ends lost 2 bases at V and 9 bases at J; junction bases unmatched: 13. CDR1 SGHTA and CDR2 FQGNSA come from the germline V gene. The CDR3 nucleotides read TGTGCCAGCAGCTTATGGCCCTTTGGGCGGGGGACTGAGCAGTTCTTC. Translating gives CASSLWPFGRGTEQFF.

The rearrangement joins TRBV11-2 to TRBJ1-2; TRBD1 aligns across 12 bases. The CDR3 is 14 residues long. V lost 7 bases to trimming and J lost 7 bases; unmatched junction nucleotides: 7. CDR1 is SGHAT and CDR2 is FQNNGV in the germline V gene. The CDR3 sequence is CASTPGTGGFGYTF. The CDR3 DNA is TGTGCCAGCACCCCTGGGACAGGGGGCTTTGGCTACACCTTC.

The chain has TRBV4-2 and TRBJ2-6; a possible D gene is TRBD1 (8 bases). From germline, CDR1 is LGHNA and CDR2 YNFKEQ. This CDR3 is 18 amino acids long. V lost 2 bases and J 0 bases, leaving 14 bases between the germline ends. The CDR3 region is CASSQSGTGRSGANVLTF. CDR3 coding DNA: TGTGCCAGCAGCCAAAGCGGGACAGGCCGCTCTGGGGCCAACGTCCTGACTTTC.

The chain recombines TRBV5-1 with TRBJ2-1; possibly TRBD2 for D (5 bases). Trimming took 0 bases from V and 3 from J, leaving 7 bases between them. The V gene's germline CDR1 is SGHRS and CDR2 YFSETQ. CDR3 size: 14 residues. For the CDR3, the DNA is TGCGCCAGCAGCTTGGTTGGAGGCTACAATGAGCAGTTCTTC. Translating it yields CASSLVGGYNEQFF.

The CDR3, as DNA: TGTGCCACCAGCACTTATAGCAATCAGCCCCAGCATTTT. Protein: CATSTYSNQPQHF. The V call is TRBV15, the J call TRBJ1-5; no firm D call. This CDR3 contains 13 residues. V lost 4 bases and J 0 bases, leaving 4 bases between the germline ends. The germline CDR1 and CDR2 sequences are LNHNV and YYDKDF (reference sequence).

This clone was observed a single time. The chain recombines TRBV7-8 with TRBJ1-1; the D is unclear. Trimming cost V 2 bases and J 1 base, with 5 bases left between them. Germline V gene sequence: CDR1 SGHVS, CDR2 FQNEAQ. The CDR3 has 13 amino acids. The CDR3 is CASSLSRNTEAFF. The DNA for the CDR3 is TGTGCCAGCAGCTTATCAAGGAACACTGAAGCTTTCTTT.

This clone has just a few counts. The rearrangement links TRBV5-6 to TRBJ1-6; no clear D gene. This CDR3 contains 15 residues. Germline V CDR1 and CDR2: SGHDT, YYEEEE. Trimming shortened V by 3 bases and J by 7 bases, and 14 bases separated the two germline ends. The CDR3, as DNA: TGTGCCAGCAGCTCGACCGGACGTAAAAATTCACCCCTCCACTTT. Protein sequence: CASSSTGRKNSPLHF.

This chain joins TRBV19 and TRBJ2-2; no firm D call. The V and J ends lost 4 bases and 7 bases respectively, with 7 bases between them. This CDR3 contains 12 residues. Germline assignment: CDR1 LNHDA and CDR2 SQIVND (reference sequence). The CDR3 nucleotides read TGTGCCAGTAGTACAAGAGTCGGGGAGCTGTTTTTT. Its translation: CASSTRVGELFF.

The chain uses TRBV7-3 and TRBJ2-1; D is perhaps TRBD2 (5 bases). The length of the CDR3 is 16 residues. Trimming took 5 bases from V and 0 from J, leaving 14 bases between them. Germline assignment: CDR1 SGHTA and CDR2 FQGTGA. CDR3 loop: CASSPRGGSSYNEQFF. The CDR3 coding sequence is TGTGCCAGCAGCCCCCGAGGTGGGAGCTCCTACAATGAGCAGTTCTTC.

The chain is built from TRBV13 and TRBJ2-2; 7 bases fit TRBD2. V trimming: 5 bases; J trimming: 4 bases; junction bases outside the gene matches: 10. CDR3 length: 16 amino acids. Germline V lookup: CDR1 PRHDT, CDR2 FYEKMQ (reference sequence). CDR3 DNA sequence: TGTGCCAGCAGCCCGGTGGGGGGGATGAGCACCGGGGAGCTGTTTTTT. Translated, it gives CASSPVGGMSTGELFF.

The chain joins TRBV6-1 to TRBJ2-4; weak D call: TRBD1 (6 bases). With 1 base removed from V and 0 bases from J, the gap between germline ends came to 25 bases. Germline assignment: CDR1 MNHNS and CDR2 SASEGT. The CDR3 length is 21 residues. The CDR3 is CASSEGAPTGESKLAKNIQYF. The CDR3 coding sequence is TGTGCCAGCAGTGAAGGGGCCCCGACAGGAGAGTCGAAACTAGCCAAAAACATTCAGTACTTC.

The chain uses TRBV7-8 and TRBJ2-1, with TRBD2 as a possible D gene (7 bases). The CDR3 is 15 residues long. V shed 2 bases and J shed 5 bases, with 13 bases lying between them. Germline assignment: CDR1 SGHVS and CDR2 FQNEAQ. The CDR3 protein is CASSLLGGRDNEQFF. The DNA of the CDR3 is TGTGCCAGCAGCTTACTGGGGGGGCGGGACAATGAGCAGTTCTTC. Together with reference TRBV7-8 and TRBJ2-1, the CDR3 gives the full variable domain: GAGVSQSPRYKVAKRGQDVALRCDPISGHVSLFWYQQALGQGPEFLTYFQNEAQLDKSGLPSDRFFAERPEGSVSTLKIQRTQQEDSAVYLCASSLLGGRDNEQFFGPGTRLTVL.

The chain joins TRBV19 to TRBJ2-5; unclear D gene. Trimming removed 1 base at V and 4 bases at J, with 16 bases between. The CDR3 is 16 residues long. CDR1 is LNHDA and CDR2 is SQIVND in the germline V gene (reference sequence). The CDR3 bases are TGTGCCAGTAGTATAGGCCGAAACACGAGAGGAGAGACCCAGTACTTC. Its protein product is CASSIGRNTRGETQYF. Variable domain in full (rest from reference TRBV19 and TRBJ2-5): DGGITQSPKYLFRKEGQNVTLSCEQNLNHDAMYWYRQDPGQGLRLIYYSQIVNDFQKGDIAEGYSVSREKKESFPLTVTSAQKNPTAFYLCASSIGRNTRGETQYFGPGTRLLVL.

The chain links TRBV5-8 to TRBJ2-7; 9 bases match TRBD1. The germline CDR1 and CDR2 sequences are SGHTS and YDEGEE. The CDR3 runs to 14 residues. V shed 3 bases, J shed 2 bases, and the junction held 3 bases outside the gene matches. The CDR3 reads CASSSGQGTYEQYF. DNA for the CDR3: TGTGCCAGCAGCTCGGGACAGGGAACCTACGAGCAGTACTTC.

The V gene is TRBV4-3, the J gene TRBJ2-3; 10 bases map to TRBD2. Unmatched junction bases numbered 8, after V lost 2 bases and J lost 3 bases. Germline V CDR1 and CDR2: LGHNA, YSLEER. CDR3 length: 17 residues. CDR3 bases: TGCGCCAGCAGCCAATCCGGGGGAGCGGGAGGGACAGATACGCAGTATTTT. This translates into CASSQSGGAGGTDTQYF.